Sequencing of this T cell receptor beta chain was carried out in a study of CD4 and CD8 cells across lung adenocarcinoma regions. The J segment lost 13 bases and the V segment lost 5 bases, leaving 15 bases of the junction unmatched. The CDR3 loop spans 14 amino acids. Germline V gene sequence: CDR1 MNHEY, CDR2 SVGAGI. Donors had localized lung adenocarcinoma, a non-small cell lung cancer. This clonotype came up many times. TCRdb reprocessed the PCR reads via MiXCR and lists one record per CDR3 protein. This table holds approximately 17,000 distinct CDR3 sequences, 46% found once. The sample comprised CD4+ T cells from the margin of a lung tumor. The TCR originated in a male donor with lung adenocarcinoma. The CD4 and CD8 labels of this study may be unreliable. V usage is TRBV6-5 and J usage is TRBJ2-5; TRBD1 aligns across 8 bases. The CDR3 region has the DNA TGTGCCAGCAGTACAGGGGCAGCAGGGGGCCGATCGTACTTC. This encodes CASSTGAAGGRSYF.